The 23 T cell receptor beta chains presented below share a single source sample, sequenced in a study of blood T cells in healthy people across ages. A sample-barcoded 5' primer and a J-beta primer mix were used in a second PCR of about 7 to 11 cycles. From the 5' RACE reads, TCRdb called clonotypes with MiXCR, one entry per CDR3 protein. The profile shows some 800,000 distinct CDR3 sequences, 20% to 25% of them singletons. This sample was also put to use in a study of T cells of mothers and their children.

Sample: blood. The receptors here all came from a boy younger than 18 in good health.

The chain joins TRBV4-3 to TRBJ1-1, with unresolved D. The CDR3 spans 15 residues. In germline, CDR1 is LGHNA, CDR2 YSLEER. With 0 bases removed from V and 1 base from J, the gap between germline ends came to 9 bases. CDR3 sequence (DNA): TGCGCCAGCAGCCAAGATAGGTTTCCGAACACTGAAGCTTTCTTT. This encodes CASSQDRFPNTEAFF.

The CDR3 spells CATSKGLGTEAFF. The CDR3 region has the DNA TGTGCCACCAGCAAGGGATTGGGGACTGAAGCTTTCTTT. The chain is built from TRBV15 and TRBJ1-1; D uncertain. V dropped 4 bases and J dropped 5 bases, with 11 bases sitting between them. From germline, CDR1 is LNHNV and CDR2 YYDKDF (reference sequence). The CDR3 is made up of 13 amino acids.

The chain joins TRBV29-1 to TRBJ2-5, with D hard to call. Near its end, the DNA agrees better with TRBJ2-7, so the J call may be wrong. The CDR3 consists of 12 residues. Germline CDR1 is SQVTM and CDR2 is ANQGSEA. CDR3 in amino acids: CSVAWGDYEQYF. For the CDR3, the DNA is TGCAGCGTTGCGTGGGGTGACTACGAGCAGTACTTC.

To note about this clonotype: Compared with germline, one end of the junction differs, possibly owing to a read error. This chain connects TRBV28 to TRBJ2-1, with D possibly being TRBD1 or TRBD2 (5 bases each). Germline-derived CDR1 and CDR2 are MDHEN and SYDVKM. The length of the CDR3 is 14 residues. In DNA, the CDR3 is TGTGCCAGCAGTTGGGGGACGGAGACAATGAGCGTAATCTTC. Its protein is CASSWGTETMSVIF.

The table lists this clonotype with a few counts. The genes are TRBV29-1 and TRBJ1-1; D is undetermined. The CDR3 totals 12 residues. The V gene's germline CDR1 is SQVTM and CDR2 ANQGSEA. V was pared by 4 bases and J by 5 bases, with 11 bases between. CDR3 bases: TGCAGCGTTGTTTACCAAGGGACTGAAGCTTTCTTT. Residues: CSVVYQGTEAFF.

This clonotype was detected only a few times. This chain uses TRBV5-1 with TRBJ2-7; 10 bases align to TRBD1. The CDR3 extends over 14 amino acids. The junction had 5 bases not matched to a gene; V was cut back by 4 bases and J by 4 bases. Germline CDR1 SGHRS, CDR2 YFSETQ. Here the CDR3 reads CASSGGQGTYEQYF. The DNA of the CDR3 is TGCGCCAGCAGCGGGGGACAGGGGACTTACGAGCAGTACTTC. Full variable domain (outside the CDR3, taken from reference TRBV5-1 and TRBJ2-7): KAGVTQTPRYLIKTRGQQVTLSCSPISGHRSVSWYQQTPGQGLQFLFEYFSETQRNKGNFPGRFSGRQFSNSRSEMNVSTLELGDSALYLCASSGGQGTYEQYFGPGTRLTVT.

This clonotype was observed a handful of times. The chain is built from TRBV28 and TRBJ2-2; no definite D call. Per germline, CDR1 MDHEN and CDR2 SYDVKM. Trimming pared 5 bases from V and 0 bases from J, leaving 7 bases between. This CDR3 region has 14 residues. Here the CDR3 reads CASSGEPNTGELFF. As DNA, the CDR3 is TGTGCCAGCAGTGGCGAACCGAACACCGGGGAGCTGTTTTTT.

This clonotype was observed a few times. The chain has TRBV25-1 and TRBJ2-1; TRBD2 matches 7 bases. The J call may be mistaken, given a closer DNA end match to TRBJ2-5. The CDR3 is 15 amino acids. Looked up from germline, CDR1 is MGHDK and CDR2 is SYGVNS. In nucleotides, the CDR3 is TGTGCCAGTCACACTAGCGAAACCTCGCGAGAGACCCAGTACTTC. Translating it yields CASHTSETSRETQYF.

Regarding this clonotype: Because the CDR3's place on the DNA is in doubt, the DNA is left out and the CDR3 is given as listed by TCRdb. The chain employs TRBV21-1 and TRBJ2-6; whether TRBD1, the table's D call, matches the DNA was not checked. TRBV21-1 is annotated as a pseudogene. The CDR3 has 16 amino acids, counting both end residues. CDR3 protein: CASSWGGGSGANVLTF.

This clonotype was recorded many times. The J gene is TRBJ1-1, the V gene TRBV7-6; no firm D call. Trimming took 1 base from V and 3 from J, leaving 12 bases between them. The CDR3 loop spans 15 amino acids. Germline V gives CDR1 SGHVS, CDR2 FNYEAQ. The CDR3 DNA sequence: TGTGCCAGCAGCTTAGTAACCAACGCCGACACTGAAGCTTTCTTT. Amino acid sequence: CASSLVTNADTEAFF. The entire variable domain, with the rest obtained from reference TRBV7-6 and TRBJ1-1, is as follows: GAGVSQSPRYKVTKRGQDVALRCDPISGHVSLYWYRQALGQGPEFLTYFNYEAQQDKSGLPNDRFSAERPEGSISTLTIQRTEQRDSAMYRCASSLVTNADTEAFFGQGTRLTVV.

The rearrangement uses TRBV7-2 and TRBJ1-2; no firm D call. This CDR3 comprises 12 residues. Trimming took off 5 bases at V and 0 bases at J, with 4 bases between the two ends. Germline V gives CDR1 SGHTA, CDR2 FQGNSA. The CDR3 sequence: CASSPPNYGYTF. The CDR3 DNA follows: TGTGCCAGCAGCCCCCCTAACTATGGCTACACCTTC.

This clonotype was detected ten times or more. J is TRBJ2-7 and V is TRBV20-1, with 7 bases lining up with TRBD1. From germline, CDR1 is DFQATT and CDR2 SNEGSKA (reference sequence). The CDR3 has 15 amino acids. With 5 bases clipped from V and 1 base from J, the junction kept 11 bases outside the gene matches. CDR3 sequence (DNA): TGCAGTGCTGAGCCCCGGGACAGCTATTCCTACGAGCAGTACTTC. It yields the protein CSAEPRDSYSYEQYF.

V gene TRBV20-1 combines with J gene TRBJ2-7; 8 nucleotides agree with TRBD1. The CDR3 covers 14 residues. J lost 4 bases, V lost 0 bases, and 5 bases had no gene match. The germline gives CDR1 DFQATT, CDR2 SNEGSKA (reference sequence). This chain's CDR3 is CSARDQDRVYEQYF. The CDR3 DNA is TGCAGTGCTAGAGATCAGGACAGGGTTTACGAGCAGTACTTC.

J is TRBJ1-6 and V is TRBV29-1; unclear D gene. Trimming shortened V by 5 bases and J by 4 bases, and 9 bases separated the two germline ends. The CDR3 spans 13 residues. Germline CDR1 is SQVTM and CDR2 is ANQGSEA. The chain's CDR3 is CSVLDGYNSPLHF. DNA for the CDR3: TGCAGCGTTCTTGACGGTTATAATTCACCCCTCCACTTT.

This clonotype was recorded once. V is TRBV25-1 and J is TRBJ2-5, with TRBD2 identical over 7 bases. J gave up 2 bases and V 0 bases, and 3 bases lay outside the gene matches. Germline assignment: CDR1 MGHDK and CDR2 SYGVNS. The CDR3 has 15 amino acids. The CDR3 protein is CASSEYGGVQETQYF. CDR3 nucleotides: TGTGCCAGCAGTGAATATGGGGGGGTTCAAGAGACCCAGTACTTC.

The chain links TRBV2 to TRBJ2-5; possible D gene TRBD1, 6 bases. The DNA end favors TRBJ2-7, so the J call may be wrong. The CDR3 totals 15 residues. Looked up from germline, CDR1 is SNHLY and CDR2 is FYNNEI. In DNA, the CDR3 is TGTGCCAGCAGATTCCCGACAGGCCCTTCGGCCGAGCAGTACTTC. It codes for CASRFPTGPSAEQYF.

This chain connects TRBV20-1 to TRBJ2-7, with D maybe TRBD2 (5 bases). There are 13 residues in the CDR3. CDR1 DFQATT and CDR2 SNEGSKA come from the germline V gene (reference sequence). V dropped 3 bases and J dropped 0 bases, with 9 bases sitting between them. The CDR3 loop is CSARSGSSYEQYF. CDR3 nucleotide sequence: TGCAGTGCTAGGTCGGGGAGCTCCTACGAGCAGTACTTC.

This clonotype was observed a handful of times. The J gene is TRBJ1-4, the V gene TRBV7-6; the match to TRBD1 covers 9 bases. This CDR3 contains 14 residues. CDR1 is SGHVS, CDR2 FNYEAQ, per germline. V gave up 5 bases and J gave up 5 bases; unmatched junction bases: 3. The CDR3 DNA follows: TGTGCCAGCAGCGACGGACAGGGGAATGAAAAACTGTTTTTT. It yields the protein CASSDGQGNEKLFF.

The chain has TRBV4-1 and TRBJ2-5; possible D gene TRBD2, 6 bases. V was shortened by 1 base and J by 10 bases, with 19 bases between the two germline ends. The germline V gene has CDR1 MGHRA and CDR2 YSYEKL. The length of the CDR3 is 15 residues. The CDR3 sequence is CASSQVFLLAGSQYF. Written as DNA, the CDR3 is TGCGCCAGCAGCCAAGTGTTCTTACTAGCTGGGAGCCAGTACTTC.

V usage is TRBV12-5 and J usage is TRBJ1-2, with D possibly being TRBD1 (5 bases). The V end lost 5 bases, the J end lost 7 bases, and 23 bases lay between the germline ends. CDR1 LGHNT and CDR2 FRNRAP come from the germline V gene. CDR3 length: 16 amino acids. Here the CDR3 reads CASGTADSYLLGGYTF. For the CDR3, the DNA is TGTGCTAGTGGTACAGCCGACAGCTACCTATTAGGTGGCTACACCTTC.

Regarding this clonotype: The CDR3 carries no conserved terminal phenylalanine or tryptophan, so it likely arises from a read error. This chain connects TRBV20-1 to TRBJ1-2, with 7 bases fitting TRBD1. With V trimmed by 5 bases and J by 0 bases, 9 bases remained unmatched. Germline CDR1 reads DFQATT; CDR2 reads SNEGSKA (reference sequence). This CDR3 region has 15 residues. CDR3: CSAGHRGRSNYGYTL. The CDR3 DNA sequence: TGCAGTGCTGGGCATAGGGGGCGGTCTAACTATGGCTACACCCTC.

The V and J genes are TRBV7-9 and TRBJ1-2; TRBD1 agrees at 8 bases. V gave up 7 bases and J gave up 2 bases; unmatched junction bases: 6. Germline loops: CDR1 SEHNR, CDR2 FQNEAQ (reference sequence). The CDR3 is 14 residues long. CDR3: CASTWGQENYGYTF. DNA of the CDR3: TGTGCCAGCACTTGGGGACAGGAAAACTATGGCTACACCTTC. Filled out from reference TRBV7-9 and TRBJ1-2, the complete variable domain reads DTGVSQNPRHKITKRGQNVTFRCDPISEHNRLYWYRQTLGQGPEFLTYFQNEAQLEKSRLLSDRFSAERPKGSFSTLEIQRTEQGDSAMYLCASTWGQENYGYTFGSGTRLTVV.

The chain couples TRBV14 to TRBJ1-5; unclear D gene. There are 15 residues in the CDR3. Trimming cost V 0 bases and J 7 bases, with 13 bases left between them. Per the germline V gene, CDR1 is SGHDN and CDR2 is FVKESK. This CDR3 reads CASSQDHRGNQPQHF. Here the CDR3 DNA reads TGTGCCAGCAGCCAAGATCATAGAGGGAACCAGCCCCAGCATTTT.